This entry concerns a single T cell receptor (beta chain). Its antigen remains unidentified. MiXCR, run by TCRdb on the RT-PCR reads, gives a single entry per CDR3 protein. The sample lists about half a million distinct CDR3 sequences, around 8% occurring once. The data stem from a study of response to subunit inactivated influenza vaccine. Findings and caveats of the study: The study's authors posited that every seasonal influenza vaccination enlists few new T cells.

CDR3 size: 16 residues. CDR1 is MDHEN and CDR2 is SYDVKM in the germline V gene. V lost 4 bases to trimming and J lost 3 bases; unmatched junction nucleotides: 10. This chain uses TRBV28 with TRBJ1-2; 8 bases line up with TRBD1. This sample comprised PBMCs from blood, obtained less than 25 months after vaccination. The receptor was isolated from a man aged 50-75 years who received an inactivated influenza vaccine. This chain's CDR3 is CASSSTWDRRYYGYTF. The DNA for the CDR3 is TGTGCCAGCAGTTCCACCTGGGACAGGAGATACTATGGCTACACCTTC.